This T cell receptor beta chain was captured by sequencing in a study of T cells in Graves' hyperthyroidism and ophthalmopathy. There are many counts of this clonotype. From more than 9 ml of fresh peripheral blood, PBMCs were isolated. Amplified TCR beta CDR3 regions came from RNA transcripts. Using the HTBI primer set, a first-round RT-PCR was run on the TCR CDR3. TCRdb re-called the multiplex PCR reads through MiXCR, storing one row per CDR3 protein. Of roughly 700,000 distinct CDR3 sequences in the sample, 30% to 40% were seen once. The TCR was taken from a woman between 35 and 50 years old with Graves' hyperthyroidism. Material for sequencing was blood.

In DNA form, the CDR3 reads TGTGCCATCAGGGGGACAGGGGATTTCGCCTACGAGCAGTACTTC. Translation gives CAIRGTGDFAYEQYF. This chain connects TRBV10-3 to TRBJ2-7, with 10 bases fitting TRBD1. Germline V CDR1 and CDR2: ENHRY, SYGVKD. This CDR3 contains 15 residues. V was clipped by 6 bases and J by 2 bases; unmatched bases: 7.